The 14 T cell receptor beta chains below were found in one sample sequenced in a study of patients and donors after allogeneic stem cell transplantation. TCRdb processed the RT-PCR reads anew with MiXCR; each CDR3 protein has one entry. The repertoire holds about 230,000 distinct CDR3 sequences, with about 14% as singletons. Sequenced input: blood, either unsorted or a sorted T cell fraction (not recorded which). All receptors derive from a human donor who was either an allogeneic HSCT recipient or a stem cell or donor lymphocyte infusion donor (not recorded which). It is not recorded whose cells these are; they may come from a transplant donor.

The rearrangement joins TRBV18 to TRBJ1-4; unclear D gene. The CDR3 runs 13 residues. The germline V gene has CDR1 KGHSH and CDR2 LQKENI. V lost 4 bases and J 7 bases, leaving 10 bases between the germline ends. CDR3 sequence reads: CASSLKGFEKLFF. The CDR3 nucleotides read TGTGCCAGCTCACTCAAGGGTTTTGAAAAACTGTTTTTT.

This clonotype was seen many times. The rearrangement links TRBV24-1 to TRBJ2-7, with D possibly TRBD1 on 6 matching bases. V was clipped by 9 bases and J by 7 bases, with 15 bases between them. This CDR3 region has 12 residues. Germline CDR1 and CDR2: KGHDR and SFDVKD. This chain's CDR3 is CATGQSSGEQYF. The CDR3 DNA follows: TGTGCCACCGGACAGTCCTCTGGGGAGCAGTACTTC.

This clonotype has more than one count but fewer than ten. The V and J genes are TRBV7-2 and TRBJ2-7; 9 nucleotides align to TRBD2. Germline V CDR1 and CDR2: SGHTA, FQGNSA. The CDR3 extends over 16 amino acids. The V gene end was trimmed by 5 bases and the J gene end by 3 bases; junction bases not matched to a gene: 11. For the CDR3, the DNA is TGTGCCAGCAGCGCCCTTGCGGGACTAGCAAACTACGAGCAGTACTTC. It specifies CASSALAGLANYEQYF.

This clonotype showed up just a few times. The chain employs TRBV4-3 and TRBJ1-1; D ambiguous. V lost 1 base and J 0 bases, leaving 9 bases between the germline ends. This CDR3 has 15 amino acids. Germline CDR1 reads LGHNA; CDR2 reads YSLEER. CDR3 loop: CASSQALNMNTEAFF. The CDR3 DNA reads as TGCGCCAGCAGCCAAGCCCTTAACATGAACACTGAAGCTTTCTTT.

This clonotype appeared many times. The chain has TRBV4-2 and TRBJ1-1; D is perhaps TRBD1 (6 bases). This CDR3 comprises 15 residues. V lost 2 bases, J lost 0 bases, and 10 bases lay in between. Per germline, CDR1 LGHNA and CDR2 YNFKEQ. CDR3 sequence: CASSQQDRMNTEAFF. The DNA for the CDR3 is TGTGCCAGCAGCCAACAAGACAGGATGAACACTGAAGCTTTCTTT.

At least ten counts were recorded for this clonotype. V usage is TRBV6-1 and J usage is TRBJ2-7; 10 bases are a match to TRBD1. The trim removed 6 bases at V and 4 bases at J, leaving 9 bases unmatched. From germline, CDR1 is MNHNS and CDR2 SASEGT. The CDR3 extends over 15 amino acids. The CDR3 DNA follows: TGTGCCAGCAGCAAGCCCCGGGACAGGGGTTACGAGCAGTACTTC. Its protein product is CASSKPRDRGYEQYF.

This clonotype was counted a few times. The chain uses TRBV30 and TRBJ2-7; D not resolved. With 0 bases removed from V and 2 bases from J, the gap between germline ends came to 11 bases. This CDR3 region has 14 residues. Germline V gene lookup returns CDR1 GTSNPN and CDR2 SVGIG (reference sequence). The DNA for the CDR3 is TGTGCCTGGAGTGTACGGAGAGGAACCTACGAGCAGTACTTC. This gives the protein CAWSVRRGTYEQYF.

This clonotype was counted a few times. The chain uses TRBV6-2 or TRBV6-3 and TRBJ1-5, with 9 bases matching TRBD1. The CDR3 contains 18 residues. V gave up 2 bases and J gave up 0 bases; unmatched junction bases: 8. Germline V gene data show CDR1 as MNHEY and CDR2 as SVGEGT. The CDR3 DNA sequence: TGTGCCAGCAGTTACAGGGCGGGACAGGGATTTAGCAATCAGCCCCAGCATTTT. Protein product: CASSYRAGQGFSNQPQHF.

This clonotype was recorded many times. The genes are TRBV20-1 and TRBJ2-1, with TRBD2 identical over 14 bases. Germline CDR1 is DFQATT and CDR2 is SNEGSKA (reference sequence). The CDR3 contains 16 residues. J was trimmed by 6 bases and V by 2 bases; bases with no gene match: 6. CDR3 DNA: TGCAGTGCTAGACCCTGGACTAGCGGGGGGCTCAATGAGCAGTTCTTC. Protein: CSARPWTSGGLNEQFF.

This chain links TRBV7-8 with TRBJ1-2; D unresolved. Germline values: CDR1 SGHVS, CDR2 FQNEAQ. Deletions cut 0 bases from V and 8 bases from J, with 16 bases between. This CDR3 region has 15 residues. The CDR3, as DNA: TGTGCCAGCAGCTTAGCGTCGGTCACGGGCCTGGGCTACACCTTC. The encoded protein is CASSLASVTGLGYTF.

Ten or more counts support this clonotype. J is TRBJ1-2 and V is TRBV29-1; the D is unclear. This CDR3 has 12 amino acids. V was pared by 7 bases and J by 8 bases, with 17 bases between. Germline CDR1 is SQVTM and CDR2 is ANQGSEA. CDR3 coding DNA: TGCAGCGCCGTGGGCCCCGAGGGAGGCTACACCTTC. This codes for CSAVGPEGGYTF.

This clonotype was detected only a few times. CDR3 sequence: CASRKTGTRTAGTQYF. The CDR3 region has the DNA TGTGCCAGCAGAAAAACCGGGACTAGGACCGCAGGGACGCAGTATTTT. This chain connects TRBV6-2 or TRBV6-3 to TRBJ2-3; 8 bases are shared with TRBD2. CDR3 length: 16 amino acids. Germline CDR1 and CDR2: MNHEY and SVGEGT. Trimming removed 6 bases from V and 9 bases from J; junction bases left unmatched: 17.

This clonotype was observed at least ten times. The gene calls are TRBV5-1 and TRBJ1-1; D is ambiguous. With 4 bases removed from V and 4 bases from J, the gap between germline ends came to 11 bases. The length of the CDR3 is 13 residues. Germline assignment: CDR1 SGHRS and CDR2 YFSETQ. CDR3 DNA sequence: TGCGCCAGCAGCGACCACGTAGGCACTGAAGCTTTCTTT. Its protein product is CASSDHVGTEAFF.

The chain couples TRBV7-6 to TRBJ2-7, with D possibly being TRBD1 or TRBD2 (6 bases each). V lost 5 bases to trimming and J lost 5 bases, with 16 bases between them. CDR3 size: 14 residues. The germline V gene encodes CDR1 SGHVS and CDR2 FNYEAQ. CDR3 nucleotides: TGTGCCAGCAGCCCCCAAGGGGGGTTCGACGAGCAGTACTTC. As protein: CASSPQGGFDEQYF.